This T cell receptor (beta chain) was retrieved from a study of Ad26.COV2.S vaccination and SARS-CoV-2 variants. In regard to this clone: The antigen remains undetermined.

Sequencing was performed with immunoSEQ multiplex PCR; in TCRdb, only in-frame clones are kept and a portion is missing. Of approximately 500,000 clones listed, roughly 85% are singletons. V was cut by 6 bases and J by 6 bases, with 19 bases left in between. Germline V gives CDR1 SGHTA, CDR2 FQGNSA. The CDR3 runs to 15 residues. The sample's treatment: 15 to 20 received Ad26.COV2.S at low or high dose, single or two shots; several received placebo; per-sample allocation not given. Samples were taken on day 63 after the first vaccine or placebo injection. Points from the study as a whole: The analyses of TCR breadth and depth may have understated the size of total T cell responses. Non-spike TCR breadth did not differ much between vaccine and placebo recipients.

The J gene is TRBJ2-3, the V gene TRBV7-2; TRBD1 might be the D (6 bases). The clonotype comes from a person aged 18-60 years who received the Ad26.COV2.S COVID-19 vaccine or a placebo. Specimen: peripheral blood, collected in a trial of Ad26.COV2.S vaccine versus placebo. Here the CDR3 reads CASRPQQGRVDTQYF. The CDR3 DNA reads TGTGCCAGCAGGCCTCAACAGGGCCGGGTGGATACGCAGTATTTT.